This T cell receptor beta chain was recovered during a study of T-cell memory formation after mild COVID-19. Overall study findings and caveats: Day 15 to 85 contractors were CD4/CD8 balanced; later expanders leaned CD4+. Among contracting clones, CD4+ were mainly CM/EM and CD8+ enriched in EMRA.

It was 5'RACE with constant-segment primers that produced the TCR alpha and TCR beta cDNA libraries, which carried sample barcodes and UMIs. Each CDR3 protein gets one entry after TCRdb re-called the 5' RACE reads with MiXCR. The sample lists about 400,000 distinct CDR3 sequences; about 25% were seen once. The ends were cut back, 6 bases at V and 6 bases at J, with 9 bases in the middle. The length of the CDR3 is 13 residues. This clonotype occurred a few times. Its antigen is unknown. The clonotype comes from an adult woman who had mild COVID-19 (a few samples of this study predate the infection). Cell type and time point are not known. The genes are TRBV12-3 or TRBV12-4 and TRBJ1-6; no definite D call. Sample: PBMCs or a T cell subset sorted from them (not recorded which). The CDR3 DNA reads TGTGCCAGCAGCCTCCAGACTAATTCACCCCTCCACTTT. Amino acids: CASSLQTNSPLHF.